This T cell receptor (beta chain) comes out of a study of chemoradiotherapy in HPV16-positive cancers. Findings and caveats of the study: Non-HPV-specific T cells did not expand in tumors during treatment, whereas candidate HPV-specific clones and E7-related motifs did.

The data were produced by immunoSEQ multiplex PCR, yet TCRdb's version contains in-frame clones alone and is incomplete. The sample has under 4,500 clones; over 80% are singletons. To note about this clone: Antigen unknown.

Germline-derived CDR1 and CDR2 are SEHNR and FQNEAQ (reference sequence). Trimming took 3 bases from V and 8 from J; bases not matched to a gene: 11. The CDR3 is made up of 16 amino acids. This clonotype originated in a human donor with HPV-associated anogenital cancer. The source material was blood, sampled from a patient who underwent chemoradiotherapy. V usage is TRBV7-9 and J usage is TRBJ1-3; 9 bases agree with TRBD1. CDR3 DNA: TGTGCCAGCAGCTTGGGGACAGGGAGTTTGACGGACACCATATATTTT. It is translated as CASSLGTGSLTDTIYF.